This TCR beta chain comes out of a study of blood T cell repertoires in COVID-19. Study as a whole: PBMCs, B-cell-depleted T cells, or T cells were the source of the cDNA or gDNA that made up the material.

Across about two dozen US areas, participants ranged in age from roughly 18 to 95 years. This CDR3 is built from 17 residues. V was cut by 5 bases and J by 4 bases, with 22 bases left in between. CDR1 and CDR2 (germline): PRHDT, FYEKMQ (reference sequence). The assay was immunoSEQ multiplex PCR, and TCRdb's table has in-frame clones only and misses some. The sample has about 260,000 clones; 80% to 90% are singletons. The TCR was taken from a woman aged 18-35 years who had recovered from COVID-19. The chain combines TRBV13 with TRBJ2-3; maybe TRBD2 (6 bases). The sequenced sample consisted of PBMCs or T cells enriched from blood (not recorded which). The CDR3 sequence: CASSRESFAGSADTQYF. CDR3 sequence (DNA): TGTGCCAGCAGCCGGGAGTCCTTCGCGGGGAGCGCAGATACGCAGTATTTT. The full variable domain, rest sourced from reference TRBV13 and TRBJ2-3, is AAGVIQSPRHLIKEKRETATLKCYPIPRHDTVYWYQQGPGQDPQFLISFYEKMQSDKGSIPDRFSAQQFSDYHSELNMSSLELGDSALYFCASSRESFAGSADTQYFGPGTRLTVL.